This T cell receptor beta chain is from a study of shared clonotypes between healthy human individuals. Overall study: The cohort had two women and a few men, ages 18 to 49.

From CD4+ cells came CD45RA+ naive and CD45RA-negative memory subsets. Sequenced by immunoSEQ multiplex PCR; TCRdb stores in-frame clones only, minus some. The top ten clones hold around 0.15% of a sample with roughly 2.6 million clones, over 85% of them seen once. The sequencing input was naive CD4+ T cells sorted from blood. Subset here: CD45RA+ positively selected. The TCR originated in a man aged 18-30 years in good health.

The CDR3 loop reads CASSFDGLTNEQFF. The CDR3 DNA reads TGTGCCAGCAGTTTTGACGGACTTACCAATGAGCAGTTCTTC. The chain has TRBV6-6 and TRBJ2-1, with D perhaps matching TRBD2 (5 bases). Germline V gene data show CDR1 as MNHNY and CDR2 as SVGAGI (reference sequence). Trimming left V 4 bases short and J 6 bases short, with 13 bases between. The CDR3 spans 14 residues.